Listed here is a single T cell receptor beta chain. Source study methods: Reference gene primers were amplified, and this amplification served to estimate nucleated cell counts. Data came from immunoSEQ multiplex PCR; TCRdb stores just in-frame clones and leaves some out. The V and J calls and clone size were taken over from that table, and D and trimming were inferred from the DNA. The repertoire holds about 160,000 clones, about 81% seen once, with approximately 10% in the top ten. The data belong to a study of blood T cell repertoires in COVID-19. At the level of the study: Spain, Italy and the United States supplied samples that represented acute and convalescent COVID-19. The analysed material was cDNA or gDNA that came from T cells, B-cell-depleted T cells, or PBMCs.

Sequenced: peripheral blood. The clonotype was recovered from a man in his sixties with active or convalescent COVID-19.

The CDR3 region has the DNA TGCAGTGCTAGTCCGACGGCCTCCTTTATCCGAGACAGTCACAATCAGCCCCAGCATTTT. Protein product: CSASPTASFIRDSHNQPQHF. The chain has TRBV20-1 and TRBJ1-5; a possible D gene is TRBD1 (5 bases). Germline assignment: CDR1 DFQATT and CDR2 SNEGSKA (reference sequence). This CDR3 has 20 amino acids. V lost 3 bases and J lost 3, with 30 bases in between.